Following are 27 T cell receptor beta chains from one sample sequenced in a study of OX40 agonist ivuxolimab in advanced cancers. Libraries were made using the immunoSEQ multiplex PCR assay. TCRdb obtained this table from immuneACCESS and retained in-frame rearrangements with V and J assigned. These tables miss some clones; where compared with another copy, unresolved V genes account for less than half of the shortfall, and the remainder is unexplained. The sample table contains under 15,000 clones; only one count was recorded for about 73% of them. The ten largest clones represent 39% of the sample. Sequences were derived from CD4+ or CD8+ T cells sorted from blood, sampled in a trial of the OX40 agonist ivuxolimab. All receptors come from an adult with an advanced solid tumor such as melanoma, head and neck, liver or kidney cancer.

J is TRBJ2-3 and V is TRBV5-1; 10 nucleotides line up with TRBD2. Germline CDR1 is SGHRS and CDR2 is YFSETQ. V gave up 1 base and J gave up 2 bases; unmatched junction bases: 1. CDR3 length: 15 amino acids. CDR3 protein: CASSLSGGVTDTQYF. The CDR3 DNA reads TGCGCCAGCAGCTTGAGCGGGGGGGTCACAGATACGCAGTATTTT.

This rearrangement joins TRBV30 to TRBJ1-2; 7 positions match TRBD1. The CDR3 contains 15 residues. V lost 1 base and J lost 4; bases outside the gene matches: 9. Germline CDR1 and CDR2: GTSNPN and SVGIG (reference sequence). The chain's CDR3 is CAWSGPPQGPYGYTF. The CDR3 DNA follows: TGTGCCTGGAGTGGACCCCCACAGGGGCCCTATGGCTACACCTTC.

This chain links TRBV30 with TRBJ2-7; 8 bases agree with TRBD2. Germline CDR1 is GTSNPN and CDR2 is SVGIG (reference sequence). J was trimmed by 6 bases and V by 3 bases; bases with no gene match: 4. The CDR3 loop spans 12 amino acids. Here the CDR3 reads CAWRREEVEQYF. CDR3 nucleotide sequence: TGTGCCTGGAGGCGGGAGGAAGTCGAGCAGTACTTC.

This clone was observed once. The chain has TRBV18 and TRBJ2-2, with 10 bases fitting TRBD2. Germline loops: CDR1 KGHSH, CDR2 LQKENI. There are 17 residues in the CDR3. Trimming at V came to 2 bases and at J to 4 bases, leaving 7 bases not matched to a gene. The CDR3 bases are TGTGCCAGCTCACCAAGTACTAGCGGGACCTCCACCGGGGAGCTGTTTTTT. This codes for CASSPSTSGTSTGELFF. The entire variable domain, with the rest obtained from reference TRBV18 and TRBJ2-2, is as follows: NAGVMQNPRHLVRRRGQEARLRCSPMKGHSHVYWYRQLPEEGLKFMVYLQKENIIDESGMPKERFSAEFPKEGPSILRIQQVVRGDSAAYFCASSPSTSGTSTGELFFGEGSRLTVL.

Only one count was recorded for this clone. At the DNA level, this CDR3 is encoded by other sequences in the same sample as well. The chain has TRBV19 and TRBJ2-1; 9 positions match TRBD2. The trim removed 4 bases at V and 0 bases at J, leaving 1 base unmatched. Germline V gene lookup returns CDR1 LNHDA and CDR2 SQIVND (reference sequence). The CDR3 loop spans 15 amino acids. The CDR3: CASSSSGGSYNEQFF. DNA of the CDR3: TGTGCCAGTAGTAGTAGCGGGGGCTCCTACAATGAGCAGTTCTTC.

The J gene is TRBJ2-7, the V gene TRBV7-8, with TRBD1 identical over 11 bases. With 3 bases clipped from V and 6 bases from J, the junction kept 7 bases outside the gene matches. Germline V CDR1 and CDR2: SGHVS, FQNEAQ. CDR3 length: 15 residues. This CDR3 is CASSLRTGGLVEQYF. As DNA, the CDR3 is TGTGCCAGCAGCTTGAGGACAGGGGGCCTTGTCGAGCAGTACTTC.

In DNA, the CDR3 is TGTGCCAGCAGTCTAAAGGATTGGGGGAGGCCGTATGTTAGGGAGACCCAGTACTTC. The encoded protein is CASSLKDWGRPYVRETQYF. The V call is TRBV27, the J call TRBJ2-5, with a tentative D call TRBD2 (6 bases). Looked up from germline, CDR1 is MNHEY and CDR2 is SMNVEV (reference sequence). CDR3 length: 19 residues. The germline V and J ends were trimmed by 5 bases and 5 bases, with 30 bases remaining between them.

This clone was counted between two and nine times. The genes are TRBV7-8 and TRBJ2-1, with 7 bases aligning to TRBD2. From germline, CDR1 is SGHVS and CDR2 FQNEAQ. V lost 7 bases, J lost 3 bases, and 12 bases stayed unmatched. This CDR3 region has 16 residues. The CDR3: CASTPWEGRSYNEQFF. CDR3 nucleotides: TGTGCCAGCACCCCGTGGGAGGGGCGTAGCTACAATGAGCAGTTCTTC.

This clone is a singleton in its sample. At the DNA level, this CDR3 is encoded by other sequences in the same sample as well. J is TRBJ1-3 and V is TRBV30; D remains ambiguous. V shed 0 bases and J shed 1 base, with 4 bases lying between them. CDR1 and CDR2 from the germline V gene are GTSNPN and SVGIG (reference sequence). The CDR3 has 13 residues. CDR3 in DNA: TGTGCCTGGAGTGTAGGGTCTGGAAACACCATATATTTT. It codes for CAWSVGSGNTIYF.

The chain combines TRBV7-8 with TRBJ2-1, with 16 bases lining up with TRBD2. The CDR3 extends over 16 amino acids. V trimming: 6 bases; J trimming: 6 bases; junction bases outside the gene matches: 5. Germline V gene sequence: CDR1 SGHVS, CDR2 FQNEAQ. This CDR3 is CASRGTSGRAFNEQFF. CDR3 DNA sequence: TGTGCCAGCAGAGGGACTAGCGGGAGGGCGTTCAATGAGCAGTTCTTC.

The V call is TRBV6-1, the J call TRBJ1-3; 7 bases match TRBD1. From germline, CDR1 is MNHNS and CDR2 SASEGT. Germline trimming cut 3 bases from V and 3 bases from J; bases unmatched to any gene: 5. The CDR3 runs 15 residues. The CDR3 protein is CASSENDRVGNTIYF. The CDR3, as DNA: TGTGCCAGCAGTGAGAACGACAGGGTTGGAAACACCATATATTTT.

This chain joins TRBV7-9 and TRBJ1-2, with 8 bases aligning to TRBD1. Trimming at V came to 3 bases and at J to 8 bases, leaving 8 bases not matched to a gene. The germline gives CDR1 SEHNR, CDR2 FQNEAQ (reference sequence). This CDR3 region has 14 residues. The CDR3 loop reads CASSFYQGADGYTF. The CDR3 DNA follows: TGTGCCAGCAGCTTCTATCAGGGGGCTGACGGCTACACCTTC.

The CDR3 here is CASSLAPSGRGNEQFF. CDR3 sequence (DNA): TGTGCCAGCAGCTTGGCCCCTAGCGGGAGGGGCAATGAGCAGTTCTTC. This chain uses TRBV5-4 with TRBJ2-1; 12 bases fit TRBD2. The V gene's germline CDR1 is SGHNT and CDR2 YYREEE (reference sequence). V lost 0 bases, J lost 6 bases, and 4 bases stayed unmatched. The CDR3 sequence is 16 residues long.

The chain uses TRBV7-6 and TRBJ2-1; no firm D call. Between the trimmed V and J ends, which lost 1 base and 0 bases, there was a span of 7 bases. CDR3 length: 15 amino acids. From germline, CDR1 is SGHVS and CDR2 FNYEAQ. The CDR3 region has the DNA TGTGCCAGCAGCTTAGTAGGAAACTCCTACAATGAGCAGTTCTTC. It yields the protein CASSLVGNSYNEQFF.

The gene calls are TRBV6-5 and TRBJ1-3; no firm D call. Between the trimmed V and J ends, which lost 10 bases and 4 bases, there was a span of 11 bases. CDR1 MNHEY and CDR2 SVGAGI come from the germline V gene. The CDR3 extends over 12 amino acids. The DNA of the CDR3 is TGTGCCATCATGGGGTCAGGAAACACCATATATTTT. It encodes CAIMGSGNTIYF.

The chain employs TRBV28 and TRBJ1-2; no reliable D call. The CDR3 consists of 15 residues. Deletions cut 5 bases from V and 6 bases from J, with 19 bases between. Germline CDR1 reads MDHEN; CDR2 reads SYDVKM. CDR3 coding DNA: TGTGCCAGCAGTCTAGCGACGACGTGGATGGATGGCTACACCTTC. Translating gives CASSLATTWMDGYTF.

This chain links TRBV27 with TRBJ2-7; D remains ambiguous. CDR3 length equals 14 residues. From germline, CDR1 is MNHEY and CDR2 SMNVEV (reference sequence). V gave up 0 bases and J gave up 3 bases, with 9 bases separating them. CDR3 DNA: TGTGCCAGCAGTTTATCCGGCGACTTCTACGAGCAGTACTTC. The encoded protein is CASSLSGDFYEQYF.

The V and J genes are TRBV29-1 and TRBJ2-6; D uncertain. The CDR3 has 14 residues. Trimming removed 2 bases at V and 0 bases at J, with 5 bases between. Germline values: CDR1 SQVTM, CDR2 ANQGSEA. The CDR3 DNA reads TGCAGCGTTGAAAGGATCTCTGGGGCCAACGTCCTGACTTTC. This sequence encodes CSVERISGANVLTF.

By proportion, this clone is medium-sized. The rearrangement uses TRBV27 and TRBJ2-3; D unclear. Deletions cut 8 bases from V and 0 bases from J, with 9 bases between. The CDR3 sequence is 13 residues long. The germline V gene encodes CDR1 MNHEY and CDR2 SMNVEV (reference sequence). CDR3: CASRPPSTDTQYF. CDR3 sequence (DNA): TGTGCCAGCCGGCCCCCCAGCACAGATACGCAGTATTTT.

This rearrangement joins TRBV28 to TRBJ2-3; D may be TRBD2 (5 bases). The CDR3 is made up of 18 amino acids. V was clipped by 7 bases and J by 2 bases, with 25 bases between them. CDR1 and CDR2 (germline): MDHEN, SYDVKM. As DNA, the CDR3 is TGTGCCAGCACCTTGGAGTTCGGACTTCCTTTTCTCACAGATACGCAGTATTTT. It translates to CASTLEFGLPFLTDTQYF. Supplemented by reference TRBV28 and TRBJ2-3, the full variable domain reads DVKVTQSSRYLVKRTGEKVFLECVQDMDHENMFWYRQDPGLGLRLIYFSYDVKMKEKGDIPEGYSVSREKKERFSLILESASTNQTSMYLCASTLEFGLPFLTDTQYFGPGTRLTVL.

The chain combines TRBV19 with TRBJ2-7; 7 bases line up with TRBD2. The CDR3 is made up of 16 amino acids. Unmatched junction bases numbered 17, after V lost 5 bases and J lost 7 bases. Germline CDR1 reads LNHDA; CDR2 reads SQIVND (reference sequence). CDR3 bases: TGTGCCAGTAGTCTAAGCGGGACCAACATTGAGGGAGAGCAGTACTTC. Encoded protein: CASSLSGTNIEGEQYF.

The V call is TRBV11-2, the J call TRBJ2-1, with 9 bases aligning to TRBD2. CDR1 and CDR2 from the germline V gene are SGHAT and FQNNGV. V lost 8 bases, J lost 0 bases, and 2 bases stayed unmatched. The CDR3 length is 14 residues. CDR3: CASASGNSYNEQFF. CDR3 coding DNA: TGTGCCAGCGCTAGCGGGAACTCCTACAATGAGCAGTTCTTC.

The chain couples TRBV6-5 to TRBJ1-1; D remains ambiguous. The germline V gene encodes CDR1 MNHEY and CDR2 SVGAGI. With 5 bases removed from V and 0 bases from J, the gap between germline ends came to 7 bases. The CDR3 has 13 amino acids. The CDR3 bases are TGTGCCAGCAGTGATGGGATGAACACTGAAGCTTTCTTT. It yields the protein CASSDGMNTEAFF.

V is TRBV27 and J is TRBJ2-1, with D perhaps matching TRBD2 (6 bases). V dropped 7 bases and J dropped 7 bases, with 17 bases sitting between them. Germline CDR1 MNHEY, CDR2 SMNVEV (reference sequence). This CDR3 region has 14 residues. The CDR3 is CASKRAGGRNEQFF. The CDR3 DNA is TGTGCCAGCAAAAGGGCAGGTGGGAGGAATGAGCAGTTCTTC.

V is TRBV11-3 and J is TRBJ2-7; D remains unclear. Trimming removed 5 bases from V and 4 bases from J, with 12 bases in between. The germline CDR1 and CDR2 sequences are SGHNT and YENEEA. The CDR3 covers 13 residues. The CDR3 nucleotides are TGTGCCAGCAGCCACGACCCAAGATACGAGCAGTACTTC. This encodes CASSHDPRYEQYF.

V is TRBV7-6 and J is TRBJ1-5; TRBD1 might be the D (6 bases). Germline V gene data show CDR1 as SGHVS and CDR2 as FNYEAQ. The ends were cut back, 5 bases at V and 1 base at J, with 12 bases in the middle. There are 15 residues in the CDR3. The CDR3 is CASSAGQGSNQPQHF. CDR3 DNA: TGTGCCAGCAGCGCCGGTCAGGGGAGCAATCAGCCCCAGCATTTT.

The CDR3 coding sequence is TGTGCCAGCAGCCGACTACTGGGTAGCAATCAGCCCCAGCATTTT. It specifies CASSRLLGSNQPQHF. This rearrangement joins TRBV28 to TRBJ1-5; no firm D call. The germline V gene encodes CDR1 MDHEN and CDR2 SYDVKM. Trimming stripped 6 bases from V and 0 bases from J, with 12 bases between. This CDR3 has 15 residues.